The 23 T cell receptor beta chains given below trace back to one sample, sequenced in a study of early T cells in non-severe SARS-CoV-2 infection. TCRdb re-called the 5' RACE reads with MiXCR, one entry per CDR3 protein. The sample contains fewer than 80,000 distinct CDR3 sequences, around 12% of which appear only once. The specimen comprised whole blood, sampled at baseline. These receptors all come from an adult who was a healthcare worker with PCR-confirmed SARS-CoV-2 infection or an uninfected control (not recorded which). The donor label of this sample is uncertain.

In this sample, this clonotype turned up many times. The gene calls are TRBV2 and TRBJ2-6; 9 nucleotides agree with TRBD1. Per germline, CDR1 SNHLY and CDR2 FYNNEI. The V and J ends lost 6 bases and 4 bases, in that order; junction bases with no gene match: 7. The CDR3 is 16 amino acids. CDR3 nucleotide sequence: TGTGCCAGCAGCCCTGGGACAGGGTCCGGGGCCAACGTCCTGACTTTC. Residues: CASSPGTGSGANVLTF.

This clonotype was counted ten times or more. The genes are TRBV10-2 and TRBJ1-4; D unclear. This CDR3 has 16 amino acids. With 6 bases removed from V and 8 bases from J, the gap between germline ends came to 22 bases. Germline assignment: CDR1 WSHSY and CDR2 SAAADI. The CDR3 nucleotides read TGCGCCAGCAGCCCCACGGGGAAAGACGGGAGCGAAAAACTGTTTTTT. It translates to CASSPTGKDGSEKLFF.

This clonotype was found a few times. This chain connects TRBV3-1 to TRBJ1-1; perhaps TRBD1 as D (5 bases). This CDR3 is built from 17 residues. CDR1 is LGHDT and CDR2 is YNNKEL in the germline V gene (reference sequence). V lost 5 bases, J lost 0 bases, and 19 bases lay in between. CDR3 DNA: TGTGCCAGCAGCTACAGAAACTTCAGGGTGTTGAACACTGAAGCTTTCTTT. Translated, it gives CASSYRNFRVLNTEAFF.

V is TRBV19 and J is TRBJ2-5, with TRBD1 identical over 9 bases. Germline V gene lookup returns CDR1 LNHDA and CDR2 SQIVND (reference sequence). This CDR3 is built from 15 residues. Losses at the gene ends were 11 bases for V and 0 bases for J; bases not matched to a gene: 10. The DNA for the CDR3 is TGTGCCTCAAAACAGGGGGCCGCCAACCAAGAGACCCAGTACTTC. Encoded protein: CASKQGAANQETQYF. The full variable domain, rest sourced from reference TRBV19 and TRBJ2-5, is DGGITQSPKYLFRKEGQNVTLSCEQNLNHDAMYWYRQDPGQGLRLIYYSQIVNDFQKGDIAEGYSVSREKKESFPLTVTSAQKNPTAFYLCASKQGAANQETQYFGPGTRLLVL.

This clonotype was observed a handful of times. J is TRBJ2-7 and V is TRBV6-6; perhaps D is TRBD1 or TRBD2 (6 bases each). Trimming removed 4 bases at V and 2 bases at J, with 12 bases between. The CDR3 consists of 14 residues. Per the germline V gene, CDR1 is MNHNY and CDR2 is SVGAGI (reference sequence). The CDR3 spells CASSSRGGPYEQYV. CDR3 nucleotide sequence: TGTGCCAGCAGTTCCAGGGGAGGTCCCTACGAGCAGTACGTC.

This CDR3 reads CASSRNRVYGYTF. The CDR3 DNA reads TGTGCCAGCAGCAGGAACAGGGTCTATGGCTACACCTTC. The chain combines TRBV6-1 with TRBJ1-2; perhaps TRBD1 as D (6 bases). The CDR3 totals 13 residues. CDR1 and CDR2 from the germline V gene are MNHNS and SASEGT. The V end was cut by 6 bases, the J end by 4 bases, with 12 bases between.

A few counts support this clonotype. This chain joins TRBV7-3 and TRBJ2-3; TRBD2 is a possible D gene (5 bases). The V gene's germline CDR1 is SGHTA and CDR2 FQGTGA. V was pared by 1 base and J by 2 bases, with 7 bases between. CDR3 size: 14 residues. CDR3 DNA: TGTGCCAGCAGCTTAAGCGGGTACACAGATACGCAGTATTTT. Amino acids: CASSLSGYTDTQYF. Combining the CDR3 with reference TRBV7-3 and TRBJ2-3 gives the whole variable domain GAGVSQTPSNKVTEKGKYVELRCDPISGHTALYWYRQSLGQGPEFLIYFQGTGAADDSGLPNDRFFAVRPEGSVSTLKIQRTERGDSAVYLCASSLSGYTDTQYFGPGTRLTVL.

This clonotype was observed many times. The chain joins TRBV7-6 to TRBJ2-1; the match to TRBD2 covers 12 bases. The CDR3 runs 18 residues. The V gene end was trimmed by 5 bases and the J gene end by 7 bases; junction bases not matched to a gene: 15. Germline loops: CDR1 SGHVS, CDR2 FNYEAQ. The CDR3 loop is CASSKSSGGAGLSNEQFF. The DNA of the CDR3 is TGTGCCAGCAGCAAGTCTAGCGGGGGGGCAGGACTGAGTAATGAGCAGTTCTTC.

By share, this clonotype counts as medium-sized. This chain uses TRBV7-6 with TRBJ2-3, with TRBD2 matching over 7 bases. V was pared by 0 bases and J by 2 bases, with 5 bases of the junction left unmatched. Germline CDR1 SGHVS, CDR2 FNYEAQ. The CDR3 has 16 residues. The CDR3 sequence is CASSLAVAGVTDTQYF. In nucleotides, the CDR3 is TGTGCCAGCAGCTTAGCGGTTGCGGGGGTCACAGATACGCAGTATTTT. Complete variable domain (other parts from reference TRBV7-6 and TRBJ2-3): GAGVSQSPRYKVTKRGQDVALRCDPISGHVSLYWYRQALGQGPEFLTYFNYEAQQDKSGLPNDRFSAERPEGSISTLTIQRTEQRDSAMYRCASSLAVAGVTDTQYFGPGTRLTVL.

The chain employs TRBV5-1 and TRBJ2-2; D unclear. V was trimmed by 2 bases and J by 0 bases, leaving 11 bases between them. This CDR3 contains 16 residues. Germline V gives CDR1 SGHRS, CDR2 YFSETQ. In DNA form, the CDR3 reads TGCGCCAGCAGCTTCACAGCAAACTCGAACACCGGGGAGCTGTTTTTT. Protein: CASSFTANSNTGELFF.

This clonotype has at least ten counts. CDR3 DNA sequence: TGTGCCAGCAGCCCCCCCGGGACAGGGAGCTATGGCTACACCTTC. It yields the protein CASSPPGTGSYGYTF. The V gene is TRBV6-6, the J gene TRBJ1-2; 9 bases are shared with TRBD1. The V gene's germline CDR1 is MNHNY and CDR2 SVGAGI (reference sequence). After removal of 6 bases from V and 4 bases from J, the junction contained 9 bases not matched to a gene. The CDR3 contains 15 residues.

This clonotype was seen more than once but under ten times. The chain employs TRBV7-2 and TRBJ2-5, with 11 bases fitting TRBD2. Per germline, CDR1 SGHTA and CDR2 FQGNSA. Trimming at V came to 2 bases and at J to 0 bases, leaving 5 bases not matched to a gene. The CDR3 spans 17 residues. The CDR3 DNA reads TGTGCCAGCAGCTTAAGTAGGACTAGCGGGTACCAAGAGACCCAGTACTTC. Protein sequence: CASSLSRTSGYQETQYF.

The V and J genes are TRBV11-2 and TRBJ2-3; 7 nucleotides line up with TRBD1. The CDR3 has 16 amino acids. Trimming took 0 bases from V and 2 from J; bases not matched to a gene: 5. The germline gives CDR1 SGHAT, CDR2 FQNNGV. The CDR3 nucleotides read TGTGCCAGCAGCTTAGATCTACAGGGGACCACAGATACGCAGTATTTT. Protein: CASSLDLQGTTDTQYF.

There are a few counts of this clonotype. The chain has TRBV18 and TRBJ2-5, with 7 bases fitting TRBD1. In germline, CDR1 is KGHSH, CDR2 LQKENI. This CDR3 has 15 amino acids. The J segment lost 1 base and the V segment lost 2 bases, leaving 4 bases of the junction unmatched. CDR3 DNA sequence: TGTGCCAGCTCACCAAGATCAGGGGGCCAAGAGACCCAGTACTTC. It codes for CASSPRSGGQETQYF.

This clonotype was observed a few times. The V call is TRBV7-8, the J call TRBJ1-2, with 10 positions matching TRBD1. Per germline, CDR1 SGHVS and CDR2 FQNEAQ. V lost 4 bases to trimming and J lost 4 bases; unmatched junction nucleotides: 6. CDR3 length: 15 residues. CDR3 amino acids: CASSSRQGATYGYTF. CDR3 coding DNA: TGTGCCAGCAGCTCCAGACAGGGGGCTACCTATGGCTACACCTTC.

The J gene is TRBJ1-1, the V gene TRBV7-9, with TRBD1 identical over 9 bases. The ends lost 1 base at V and 5 bases at J; junction bases unmatched: 11. Germline values: CDR1 SEHNR, CDR2 FQNEAQ (reference sequence). The CDR3 loop spans 17 amino acids. The CDR3 sequence: CASSLDRLQGARTEAFF. The CDR3 DNA reads as TGTGCCAGCAGCTTAGATCGGTTACAGGGGGCGCGGACTGAAGCTTTCTTT. Drawing the rest from reference TRBV7-9 and TRBJ1-1, the complete variable domain is DTGVSQNPRHKITKRGQNVTFRCDPISEHNRLYWYRQTLGQGPEFLTYFQNEAQLEKSRLLSDRFSAERPKGSFSTLEIQRTEQGDSAMYLCASSLDRLQGARTEAFFGQGTRLTVV.

The table lists this clonotype with many counts. The CDR3 bases are TGCGCCAGCAGTGAGTGGGGGGGCCTGACAGATACGCAGTATTTT. As protein: CASSEWGGLTDTQYF. The V and J genes are TRBV10-2 and TRBJ2-3; D is possibly TRBD2 (7 bases). V shed 1 base and J shed 3 bases, with 11 bases lying between them. The CDR3 covers 15 residues. The germline CDR1 and CDR2 sequences are WSHSY and SAAADI.

This clonotype turned up a few times. The chain couples TRBV14 to TRBJ2-3; 8 bases are shared with TRBD2. V shed 3 bases and J 6 bases; nucleotides not matched to a gene: 2. CDR3 length equals 13 residues. In germline, CDR1 is SGHDN, CDR2 FVKESK. CDR3 in amino acids: CASSHRGGDTQYF. The CDR3 DNA reads TGTGCCAGCAGCCACCGGGGGGGTGATACGCAGTATTTT.

There are many counts of this clonotype. The chain uses TRBV30 and TRBJ1-3; perhaps TRBD1 as D (6 bases). With 3 bases removed from V and 4 bases from J, the gap between germline ends came to 16 bases. Germline V lookup: CDR1 GTSNPN, CDR2 SVGIG (reference sequence). The CDR3 runs 15 residues. CDR3 in amino acids: CAWSGLRGEGNTIYF. CDR3 coding DNA: TGTGCCTGGAGCGGGCTCAGGGGAGAGGGAAACACCATATATTTT.

The rearrangement joins TRBV27 to TRBJ2-1, with 7 bases fitting TRBD2. CDR3 length equals 15 residues. The J segment lost 0 bases and the V segment lost 4 bases, leaving 3 bases of the junction unmatched. Germline V gives CDR1 MNHEY, CDR2 SMNVEV (reference sequence). The CDR3 coding sequence is TGTGCCAGCAGTTCCCGGGGGGTCTCCTACAATGAGCAGTTCTTC. As protein: CASSSRGVSYNEQFF.

This clonotype has at least ten counts. The chain employs TRBV5-6 and TRBJ1-1, with TRBD1 as a possible D gene (5 bases). The CDR3 runs to 15 residues. The germline CDR1 and CDR2 sequences are SGHDT and YYEEEE. V dropped 0 bases and J dropped 5 bases, with 14 bases sitting between them. CDR3 region: CASSLGGEGKTEAFF. The CDR3 nucleotides read TGTGCCAGCAGCTTGGGAGGGGAAGGGAAAACTGAAGCTTTCTTT.

The sample holds a few counts of this clonotype. This sequence joins TRBV6-1 and TRBJ1-3; D is unclear. The length of the CDR3 is 16 residues. Germline V lookup: CDR1 MNHNS, CDR2 SASEGT. Trimming stripped 2 bases from V and 0 bases from J, with 11 bases between. The CDR3 reads CASSENSLISGNTIYF. The CDR3 nucleotides are TGTGCCAGCAGTGAAAACAGTCTAATCTCTGGAAACACCATATATTTT.

The chain employs TRBV7-3 and TRBJ2-1; D uncertain. This CDR3 has 15 amino acids. With 2 bases removed from V and 5 bases from J, the gap between germline ends came to 13 bases. Germline V lookup: CDR1 SGHTA, CDR2 FQGTGA. CDR3 sequence: CASSLFSKMDNEQFF. CDR3 DNA: TGTGCCAGCAGCTTATTCTCAAAAATGGACAATGAGCAGTTCTTC.